What follows are 27 T cell receptor beta chains derived from one specimen sequenced in a study of tumor and adjacent non-tumor tissue in lung cancer (dated by TCRdb to 2016 to 2019). The library was generated by multiplex PCR. The sequencing machine was an Illumina HiSeq 2500. TCRbeta libraries were constructed through three rounds of nested PCR with primers (Table S4) according to protocols adapted from ARM-PCR. The raw public reads went through TCRdb reprocessing: fastp at Q25, MiXCR clone calling, in-frame beta chains kept. Rows with one shared CDR3 protein collapse into an entry with the most common genes and DNA. The sample table contains over 100,000 distinct CDR3 sequences; only one count was recorded for approximately 71% of them. 37% of the sample comes from the top ten. Bulk unsorted tissue served as the source for RNA extraction, and RNA quality was assessed using a NanoDrop ND-1000 and an Agilent 2100.

Sample: lung tumor tissue. The receptors derive from a woman aged 55 to 70 with non-small cell lung cancer.

With regard to this clonotype: Since the CDR3 does not end with the conserved phenylalanine or tryptophan, this likely comes from a read error. The DNA is left out, because the CDR3 cannot be placed on it with certainty; the CDR3 is given as TCRdb lists it. J is TRBJ2-7 and V is TRBV20-1; the listed D gene, TRBD2, was not tested against the DNA. Including both end residues, the CDR3 is 12 amino acids long. Germline assignment: CDR1 DFQATT and CDR2 SNEGSKA (reference sequence). The CDR3 reads CSASGQTGEYYL.

With regard to this clonotype: A read error may account for a junction end that differs from germline. V is TRBV11-1 and J is TRBJ2-5; D remains ambiguous. This CDR3 contains 13 residues. Germline-derived CDR1 and CDR2 are SGHAT and FQDESV (reference sequence). DNA for the CDR3: TGTGCCAGCAGCTCAATCCAGTCGGAGACCCACTACTTC. Protein sequence: CASSSIQSETHYF. Full variable domain (rest looked up from reference TRBV11-1 and TRBJ2-5): EAEVAQSPRYKITEKSQAVAFWCDPISGHATLYWYRQILGQGPELLVQFQDESVVDDSQLPKDRFSAERLKGVDSTLKIQPAELGDSAMYLCASSSIQSETHYFGPGTRLLVL.

A word on this clonotype: One end of the junction is discordant with germline, which a read error may explain. This sequence joins TRBV30 and TRBJ2-1; 8 positions agree with TRBD1. Looked up from germline, CDR1 is GTSNPN and CDR2 is SVGIG (reference sequence). CDR3 size: 14 residues. DNA of the CDR3: TGTGTCTGGGGATCCGGGACAGGTTACAATGAGCAGTTCTTC. It translates to CVWGSGTGYNEQFF.

About this clonotype: An end of the junction does not agree with germline; a read error may underlie this. The chain couples TRBV5-1 to TRBJ1-1; D uncertain. The CDR3 runs to 13 residues. CDR1 SGHRS and CDR2 YFSETQ come from the germline V gene. CDR3 region: CANSLAGNTETFF. CDR3 in DNA: TGCGCCAATAGCTTGGCCGGGAACACTGAAACTTTCTTT.

Concerning this clonotype: The CDR3 end shows no conserved phenylalanine or tryptophan, and so a read error is likely. V gene TRBV20-1 combines with J gene TRBJ2-2; D perhaps matches TRBD1 (6 bases). V was clipped by 7 bases and J by 8 bases, with 14 bases between them. Germline V lookup: CDR1 DFQATT, CDR2 SNEGSKA (reference sequence). CDR3 size: 12 residues. The CDR3 nucleotides read TGCAGTGTTAGTGGGGGCACAGGGGAGCTGTTTTCT. This codes for CSVSGGTGELFS.

On this clonotype: Because the CDR3 is missing its conserved closing phenylalanine or tryptophan, this is likely a read error. The rearrangement uses TRBV12-3 or TRBV12-4 and TRBJ1-5; 9 positions agree with TRBD1. Trimming at V came to 6 bases and at J to 6 bases, leaving 9 bases not matched to a gene. This CDR3 spans 15 amino acids. The DNA for the CDR3 is TGTGCCAGCAGCCCGACAGGGGGATTAAGTCAGCCCCAGCATATT. Amino acids: CASSPTGGLSQPQHI.

Comment on this clonotype: The junction differs from germline at one of its ends, possibly a read error. The chain carries TRBV12-3 or TRBV12-4 and TRBJ1-2; possibly TRBD1 for D (5 bases). The CDR3 has 13 residues. CDR3 in DNA: TGTGTCAGCAGTTCGCAGGGCTTCTATGGCTACACCTTC. The encoded protein is CVSSSQGFYGYTF.

As for this clonotype: A read error may produce the germline difference seen at one junction end. CDR3 sequence (DNA): TGCAGTGCTAGAGGAGATGGCCATGAACAGTTCTTC. It codes for CSARGDGHEQFF. The rearrangement uses TRBV20-1 and TRBJ2-1; D remains ambiguous. Germline V gene sequence: CDR1 DFQATT, CDR2 SNEGSKA (reference sequence). CDR3 size: 12 residues.

A remark on this clonotype: This may be a read error, as it is one base from a much larger clone. The V gene is TRBV20-1, the J gene TRBJ1-2, with TRBD1 matching 12 bases. CDR1 is DFQATT and CDR2 is SNEGSKA in the germline V gene (reference sequence). The CDR3 is 18 amino acids. This CDR3 is CNARPPPGQGARAYGYTF. CDR3 DNA: TGCAATGCTAGACCACCACCGGGACAGGGGGCGCGGGCCTATGGCTACACCTTC.

As concerns this clonotype: It is unclear where the CDR3 begins or ends on the DNA, so no DNA is shown, and the CDR3 is as TCRdb lists it. The chain employs TRBV20-1 and TRBJ2-2; the DNA was not compared with TRBD2, the D call given in the table. Per the germline V gene, CDR1 is DFQATT and CDR2 is SNEGSKA (reference sequence). The CDR3 is made up of 14 amino acids, end residues included. This CDR3 reads CSASSTSGTGSCFF.

This clonotype has just one count. The V and J genes are TRBV11-3 and TRBJ2-5; possible D gene TRBD1, 5 bases. CDR1 is SGHNT and CDR2 is YENEEA in the germline V gene. The V and J ends lost 5 bases and 5 bases respectively, with 18 bases between them. The CDR3 has 15 amino acids. The CDR3: CASSLLGHVGETQYF. CDR3 DNA sequence: TGTGCCAGCAGCCTTTTGGGGCACGTAGGGGAGACCCAGTACTTC.

For this clonotype: The junction does not match germline at one end; this may be a read error. The J gene is TRBJ2-7, the V gene TRBV11-2, with D perhaps matching TRBD1 (6 bases). Germline V gives CDR1 SGHAT, CDR2 FQNNGV. This CDR3 region has 14 residues. The CDR3: CASSPQGRAYQQYF. The DNA for the CDR3 is TGTGCCAGCAGCCCACAGGGTAGGGCCTACCAGCAGTACTTC.

This clonotype was detected once. A read error may account for a junction end that differs from germline. This chain joins TRBV11-3 and TRBJ1-1, with 8 positions matching TRBD1. There are 14 residues in the CDR3. CDR1 and CDR2 (germline): SGHNT, YENEEA. CDR3 protein: CASRDRNGGGKTIF. The DNA for the CDR3 is TGCGCCAGCAGGGACAGGAATGGAGGTGGCAAGACTATCTTT.

A note on this clonotype: A much larger clone differs by one base, so this may be a read error. The rearrangement uses TRBV7-9 and TRBJ1-2, with 10 bases aligning to TRBD1. V trimming: 10 bases; J trimming: 3 bases; junction bases outside the gene matches: 11. Germline CDR1 SEHNR, CDR2 FQNEAQ (reference sequence). The CDR3 spans 15 residues. CDR3 sequence: CANSRRTGGDYGYTF. CDR3 DNA sequence: TGTGCCAACAGTCGCCGGACAGGGGGAGACTATGGCTACACCTTC.

This clonotype was observed many times. CDR3: CASSPGTAYTDTQYF. The CDR3 DNA reads TGTGCCAGCAGTCCCGGGACAGCCTACACAGATACGCAGTATTTT. The rearrangement uses TRBV6-6 and TRBJ2-3; 7 bases map to TRBD1. This CDR3 spans 15 amino acids. V was pared by 5 bases and J by 2 bases, with 7 bases of the junction left unmatched. Germline CDR1 is MNHNY and CDR2 is SVGAGI (reference sequence).

The genes are TRBV5-1 and TRBJ2-2, with D unresolved. CDR3 length equals 14 residues. From germline, CDR1 is SGHRS and CDR2 YFSETQ. The V gene lost 8 bases and the J gene lost 1 base, with 12 bases spanning the gap. In nucleotides, the CDR3 is TGCGCCAGTAAGGTTCAGCAGAACACCGGGGAGCTGTTTTTT. Its translation: CASKVQQNTGELFF.

Comment on this clonotype: A much larger clone lies a single base off, so this may be a read error. The chain uses TRBV29-1 and TRBJ1-1; maybe TRBD1 (5 bases). Germline CDR1 reads SQVTM; CDR2 reads ANQGSEA. Trimming took off 4 bases at V and 4 bases at J, with 16 bases between the two ends. This CDR3 region has 14 residues. CDR3 nucleotides: TGCAGCGTTGTAGAAGGGGCGGGGAGCACTGAAGCTTTCTTT. Translation gives CSVVEGAGSTEAFF. The full variable domain, completed using reference TRBV29-1 and TRBJ1-1, is SAVISQKPSRDICQRGTSLTIQCQVDSQVTMMFWYRQQPGQSLTLIATANQGSEATYESGFVIDKFPISRPNLTFSTLTVSNMSPEDSSIYLCSVVEGAGSTEAFFGQGTRLTVV.

The rearrangement links TRBV6-2 or TRBV6-3 to TRBJ1-2; D unclear. This CDR3 comprises 14 residues. The germline V gene has CDR1 MNHEY and CDR2 SVGEGT. The CDR3 protein is CTTRLEGTNYGYTF. CDR3 sequence (DNA): TGTACCACTCGCCTGGAGGGAACTAACTATGGCTACACCTTC.

This clonotype came up a few times. Possible read error: a much larger clone is one base away. This chain uses TRBV11-2 with TRBJ2-7, with TRBD2 matching over 9 bases. CDR1 and CDR2 (germline): SGHAT, FQNNGV. This CDR3 region has 15 residues. The CDR3 region has the DNA TGTACCAGCAGCTTAGATCCGAGCGGGAGGACCGAGCAGTACTTC. Translating gives CTSSLDPSGRTEQYF.

This clonotype was seen repeatedly, ten times or more. V gene TRBV5-4 combines with J gene TRBJ2-1, with D perhaps assigned TRBD1 or TRBD2 (6 bases each). V was shortened by 0 bases and J by 12 bases, with 10 bases between the two germline ends. This CDR3 is 12 amino acids long. CDR1 and CDR2 from the germline V gene are SGHNT and YYREEE (reference sequence). The chain's CDR3 is CASSLGGGGQFF. CDR3 sequence (DNA): TGTGCCAGCAGCTTGGGTGGAGGGGGGCAGTTCTTC.

This clonotype has more than one count but fewer than ten. At one boundary the junction diverges from the germline segment, which might be a read error. The V gene is TRBV6-6, the J gene TRBJ2-5; 10 bases are a match to TRBD2. The CDR3 is 18 residues long. Looked up from germline, CDR1 is MNHNY and CDR2 is SVGAGI (reference sequence). The CDR3 here is CASRGGTSVGRYHETQYF. The CDR3 DNA reads as TGTGCCAGCAGGGGTGGGACTAGCGTGGGGAGGTACCATGAGACCCAATACTTC.

To note about this clonotype: An end of the junction does not agree with germline; a read error may underlie this. This CDR3 is CASSLRTGGSVKESQYF. Written as DNA, the CDR3 is TGTGCCAGCAGCTTGCGAACAGGGGGAAGCGTCAAAGAGAGCCAGTACTTC. The chain combines TRBV11-2 with TRBJ2-5; 8 bases are a match to TRBD1. This CDR3 has 17 amino acids. Per germline, CDR1 SGHAT and CDR2 FQNNGV.

The chain couples TRBV20-1 to TRBJ2-1, with 14 nucleotides matching TRBD2. Germline V gene data show CDR1 as DFQATT and CDR2 as SNEGSKA (reference sequence). The CDR3 has 14 amino acids. The J segment lost 9 bases and the V segment lost 8 bases, leaving 9 bases of the junction unmatched. This chain's CDR3 is CSTHGTSGRPEQFF. DNA of the CDR3: TGCAGTACTCACGGGACTAGCGGGAGACCTGAGCAGTTCTTC.

In the case of this clonotype: An end of the junction differs from the germline gene, which may be a read error. This rearrangement joins TRBV11-2 to TRBJ2-1; 11 bases match TRBD2. CDR3 length equals 16 residues. Germline V lookup: CDR1 SGHAT, CDR2 FQNNGV. CDR3 bases: TGTGCCAGCAGCCCTAGCGGGGGGAGCTCCTTCAATGAGCAGTCCTTC. Amino acids: CASSPSGGSSFNEQSF.

A few counts support this clonotype. This sequence may be a read error, since a much larger clone differs from it by one base. This chain uses TRBV29-1 with TRBJ1-4, with 8 bases aligning to TRBD1. The length of the CDR3 is 14 residues. Germline V CDR1 and CDR2: SQVTM, ANQGSEA. The CDR3 sequence: CNHRAGQGHEKLFF. The CDR3 DNA sequence: TGCAACCACAGAGCAGGACAGGGCCATGAAAAACTGTTTTTT.

A word on this clonotype: A read error may be the cause here, since a much bigger clone is one base away. This rearrangement joins TRBV4-1 to TRBJ2-7; D is perhaps TRBD1 (5 bases). This CDR3 is built from 15 residues. Germline V gene data show CDR1 as MGHRA and CDR2 as YSYEKL. The CDR3 DNA reads TGCTCCAGCAGCCAAGACCGCAGGGCTCACTACGAGCAGTACTTC. This sequence encodes CSSSQDRRAHYEQYF.

This clonotype turned up a few times. The junction departs from germline at one end; a sequencing error may be responsible. The V gene is TRBV5-4, the J gene TRBJ2-7; D gene unclear. Germline V CDR1 and CDR2: SGHNT, YYREEE (reference sequence). The CDR3 has 12 amino acids. The DNA of the CDR3 is TGTGCCAGCAGCTTGGGAACTTACGAGCTGTACTTC. This codes for CASSLGTYELYF.